This T cell receptor (beta chain) was recorded in a study of blood T cell repertoires in COVID-19. At the level of the study: Acute and convalescent COVID-19 specimens originated in the United States, Italy and Spain. PBMCs, B-cell-depleted T cells, or T cells were the source of the cDNA or gDNA that made up the material.

V dropped 5 bases and J dropped 7 bases, with 12 bases sitting between them. CDR1 SGHAT and CDR2 FQNNGV come from the germline V gene. This CDR3 comprises 14 residues. Original methodology: Nucleated cell number was recorded as an estimate derived from reference gene primer amplification. Generated by immunoSEQ multiplex PCR, the TCRdb table keeps only in-frame clones and is missing some. The V and J calls and clone size are taken from that table; D and trimming were inferred from the DNA. Seen here are 150,000 or so clones, over 70% observed once, and the top ten hold 0.5% to 0.65%. This sequence originates from a man aged 60-69 years with acute or convalescent COVID-19. This sequence joins TRBV11-2 and TRBJ1-6, with a possible D match to TRBD1 (5 bases). The sample comprised peripheral blood. The CDR3 protein is CASSPRDSNSPLHF. CDR3 DNA: TGTGCCAGCAGCCCCCGCGACAGCAATTCACCCCTCCACTTT.